A selection of T cell receptor beta chains follows, all from one sample in a study of CD8 T cells in ankylosing spondylitis. Using its own MiXCR run on the 5' RACE reads, TCRdb lists one record per CDR3 protein. This table has around 340,000 distinct CDR3 sequences, about 15% appearing once. Input material: blood, either unsorted or a sorted T cell fraction (not recorded which). The receptors derive from a male donor with ankylosing spondylitis or in good health (not recorded which). CDR3s include the opening cysteine and the closing phenylalanine or tryptophan. D genes are given only for firm matches. Size tells how often a clone was seen (once, few, many) or the class of an expanded clone, and some rows leave it out.

j_gene: TRBJ2-1
abundance: NA
d_gene: TRBD2
v_gene: TRBV19
CDR3nt: TGTGCCAGTAGTATGGGAGCGGGGGTATACAATGAGCAGTTCTTC
CDR3aa: CASSMGAGVYNEQFF

j_gene: TRBJ2-3
abundance: NA
d_gene: TRBD2
v_gene: TRBV7-2
CDR3nt: TGTGCCAGCAGCCGGGCTAGCGGGGGCACAGATACGCAGTATTTT
CDR3aa: CASSRASGGTDTQYF

j_gene: TRBJ1-5
abundance: NA
d_gene: NA
v_gene: TRBV2
CDR3nt: TGTGCCAGCAGGGCCCGGTGGAATCAGCCCCAGCATTTT
CDR3aa: CASRARWNQPQHF

j_gene: TRBJ2-1
abundance: few
d_gene: TRBD2
v_gene: TRBV6-5
CDR3nt: TGTGCCAGCAGTTGGGACCTAGCGGGGGGTTACAATGAGCAGTTCTTC
CDR3aa: CASSWDLAGGYNEQFF

j_gene: TRBJ2-4
abundance: few
d_gene: NA
v_gene: TRBV6-1
CDR3nt: TGTGCCAGCAGGGAAACCACTGCCAAAAACATTCAGTACTTC
CDR3aa: CASRETTAKNIQYF

j_gene: TRBJ2-2
abundance: NA
d_gene: NA
v_gene: TRBV3-1
CDR3nt: TGTGCCAGCAGCCCCCCAGAAACCGGGGAGCTGTTTTTT
CDR3aa: CASSPPETGELFF

j_gene: TRBJ1-4
abundance: NA
d_gene: NA
v_gene: TRBV4-2
CDR3nt: TGTGCCAGCAGCCTCAAACCAGATCTGGAACTGTTTTTT
CDR3aa: CASSLKPDLELFF

j_gene: TRBJ1-2
abundance: many
d_gene: TRBD1
v_gene: TRBV29-1
CDR3nt: TGCAGCGTTGGGACGACAGGGACTAACTATGGCTACACCTTC
CDR3aa: CSVGTTGTNYGYTF

j_gene: TRBJ2-1
abundance: few
d_gene: NA
v_gene: TRBV6-6
CDR3nt: TGTGCCAGCACCGGGGGAGCCCTTGGTGAGCAGTTCTTC
CDR3aa: CASTGGALGEQFF

j_gene: TRBJ2-2
abundance: NA
d_gene: NA
v_gene: TRBV3-1
CDR3nt: TGTGCCAGCAGCCAAGAAGTCGGCAGTAACACCGGGGAGCTGTTTTTT
CDR3aa: CASSQEVGSNTGELFF

j_gene: TRBJ1-4
abundance: few
d_gene: TRBD1
v_gene: TRBV4-1
CDR3nt: TGCGCCAGCAGCCATTACAAGGGACAGGGTCCCGAAAAACTGTTTTTT
CDR3aa: CASSHYKGQGPEKLFF

j_gene: TRBJ2-6
abundance: NA
d_gene: NA
v_gene: TRBV12-3/TRBV12-4
CDR3nt: TGTGCCAGCCTGGGGAGAGGGACTGGGGCCAACGTCCTGACTTTC
CDR3aa: CASLGRGTGANVLTF